A selection of T cell receptor beta chains follows, all from one sample in a study of T cells in Graves' hyperthyroidism and ophthalmopathy. TCRdb re-analysed the multiplex PCR reads in MiXCR, keeping a single row per CDR3 protein. The sample yields hundreds of thousands of distinct CDR3 sequences, under 60% seen once. Sequencing was carried out using peripheral blood or thyroid tissue (not recorded which). The receptors originated from a young woman with Graves' hyperthyroidism. The CDR3 runs from the conserved cysteine through the conserved F or W. The D gene is left open where the match is weak. Size is stated for part of the rows, as once, few or many counts, or as a class when the clone is expanded.

d_call j_call clone_size v_call cdr3_nt cdr3_aa
NA TRBJ1-3 once TRBV29-1 TGTGCCAGCAGCGTAGACCCGGGCTATGGAAACACCATATATTTT CASSVDPGYGNTIYF
TRBD1 TRBJ1-6 many TRBV15 TGTGCCACCAGCAGAAGGGAGGACAGGGGATCTTCACCCCTCCACTTT CATSRREDRGSSPLHF
NA TRBJ2-7 NA TRBV24-1 TGTGCCACCAGCGGGTTTGAGTACGAGCAGTACTTC CATSGFEYEQYF
TRBD2 TRBJ2-5 few TRBV7-8 TGTGCCAGCAGCTTGTCCGCAGCGGGAGTTAAAGAGACCCAGTACTTC CASSLSAAGVKETQYF
NA TRBJ1-6 NA TRBV15 TGTGCCACCAGCAGCTTAGCGAGGCCAATTTATAATTCACCCCTCCACTTT CATSSLARPIYNSPLHF
TRBD2 TRBJ2-7 few TRBV7-9 TGTGCCAGCAGTTCCCAGACTAGCGGGTACGAGCAGTACTTC CASSSQTSGYEQYF
NA TRBJ1-1 NA TRBV7-2 TGTGCCAGCAGCTTGGGGACATTCGAGGCTGAAGCTTTCTTT CASSLGTFEAEAFF
NA TRBJ2-2 many TRBV24-1 TGTGCCACCAGTGATGTCGGGGGCGCGTACACCGGGGAGCTGTTTTTT CATSDVGGAYTGELFF
NA TRBJ1-6 NA TRBV10-3 TGTGCCAGCAGTTACCATGACAGGAGAGGTAATTCACCCCTCCACTTT CASSYHDRRGNSPLHF
NA TRBJ1-2 few TRBV2 TGTGCCAGCAGTCAGAGACAGGATCTGAGAGGCTACACCTTC CASSQRQDLRGYTF
TRBD1 TRBJ1-4 once TRBV2 TGTGCCAGCAGTGGACAGGGGGCAAGGGAAAAACTGTTTTTT CASSGQGAREKLFF
TRBD1 TRBJ1-6 NA TRBV2 TGTGCCAGCGTACGGACAGGGGTAAATTCACCCCTCCACTTT CASVRTGVNSPLHF
NA TRBJ1-2 NA TRBV11-1 TGTGCCAGCAGCTTAGGTTACCGGGACACTTCTAACTATGGCTACACCTTC CASSLGYRDTSNYGYTF
NA TRBJ1-2 NA TRBV10-3 TGTGCCATCAGTGATGGGGCGGGGGCCCCCGGCTACACCTTC CAISDGAGAPGYTF
NA TRBJ1-2 NA TRBV29-1 TGCAGCCCGGCAGTTGCTAACTATGGCTACACCTTC CSPAVANYGYTF
NA TRBJ2-6 many TRBV20-1 TGCAGTGCTACTAGCTCTGGGGCCAACGTCCTGACTTTC CSATSSGANVLTF
NA TRBJ2-7 NA TRBV5-1 TGCGCCAGCAGCCCGGGAAGTGACACCTACGAGCAGTACTTC CASSPGSDTYEQYF
NA TRBJ1-1 NA TRBV10-3 TGTGCCATCAGTGAGTCTGAAGCTTTCTTT CAISESEAFF
NA TRBJ1-6 NA TRBV9 TGTGCCAGCAGCTGGGCGGGAACAGCCGTGGTTTCACCCCTCCACTTT CASSWAGTAVVSPLHF
NA TRBJ2-5 NA TRBV12-3/TRBV12-4 TGTGCCAGCAGTCAGAGGGCGTCCCTCCGGGGCCAGTACTTC CASSQRASLRGQYF
TRBD1 TRBJ1-1 many TRBV2 TGTGCCAGCAGCGAGGACAGGCTATGGGAAGCTTTCTTT CASSEDRLWEAFF
NA TRBJ2-6 NA TRBV29-1 TGCAGCTTAAGACGGGTGACTGGGGCCAACGTCCTGACTTTC CSLRRVTGANVLTF
TRBD1 TRBJ1-3 NA TRBV9 TGTGCCAGCAGCTTCGGACAGGGGGCTTCTGGAAACACCATATATTTT CASSFGQGASGNTIYF
NA TRBJ1-2 few TRBV6-6 TGTGCCACCAACTCCGGCTATGGCTACACCTTC CATNSGYGYTF
NA TRBJ1-2 NA TRBV25-1 TGTGCCAGCAGAAACAGGGACTCCAACTATGGCTACACCTTC CASRNRDSNYGYTF
TRBD2 TRBJ2-5 NA TRBV12-3/TRBV12-4 TGTGCCAGCTGCTTGGCGGGACTAGCGTCGGAGACCCAGTACTTC CASCLAGLASETQYF
NA TRBJ1-5 NA TRBV19 TGTGCCAGTAGTAGCAGGGAGGGATCAGATCAGCCCCAGCATTTT CASSSREGSDQPQHF
NA TRBJ1-4 few TRBV9 TGTGCCAGCAGCCCGAGGGAAGGTTTCGAAAAACTGTTTTTT CASSPREGFEKLFF
NA TRBJ1-5 few TRBV7-2 TGTGCCAGCAGCTCGGGACTGTATAGCAATCAGCCCCAGCATTTT CASSSGLYSNQPQHF
TRBD1 TRBJ2-7 NA TRBV29-1 TGCAGTACACGACAGGGGACCTACGAGCAGTACTTC CSTRQGTYEQYF
NA TRBJ1-1 few TRBV7-9 TGTGCCAGCAGCTCCCTGGTGAACACTGAAGCTTTCTTT CASSSLVNTEAFF
NA TRBJ1-4 NA TRBV2 TGTGCCAGCAGTTACTCGGCAGAGACTAATGAAAAACTGGTTTTT CASSYSAETNEKLVF
TRBD1 TRBJ1-1 NA TRBV2 TGTGCCAGCAGTGAAGAAGGGCGGACAGGGGGCACTGAAGCTTTCTTT CASSEEGRTGGTEAFF
TRBD2 TRBJ2-1 once TRBV24-1 TGTGCCATCGGGACTAGCGGTTACAATGAGCAGTTCTTC CAIGTSGYNEQFF
NA TRBJ1-4 many TRBV9 TGTGCCAGCAGCGTGTACAGCCTCGATGAAAAACTGTTTTTT CASSVYSLDEKLFF
NA TRBJ1-1 many TRBV7-9 TGTGCCACTCACACCTCACCCAACACTGAAGCTTTCTTT CATHTSPNTEAFF
TRBD1 TRBJ2-7 NA TRBV19 TGTGTCACCATCAAGGGGACAGCCCCCTACGAGCAGTACTTC CVTIKGTAPYEQYF
TRBD1 TRBJ1-2 few TRBV5-5 TGTGCCTGCAATCCGGGACAGGGTTATTCGCATGGCTACACCTTC CACNPGQGYSHGYTF
NA TRBJ2-2 NA TRBV29-1 TGCAGCGTTGAGGTCAGGGGGGAGCAGTTTTTT CSVEVRGEQFF
NA TRBJ1-3 NA TRBV2 TGTGCCAGCAGTGACAGAGAGGGAAACACCATATATTTT CASSDREGNTIYF
NA TRBJ1-1 NA TRBV2 TGTGCCAGCAGGGTTGGGGGGGCGCAGAGCACTGAAGCTTTCTTT CASRVGGAQSTEAFF
NA TRBJ1-1 many TRBV29-1 TGCAGCGTTGCCCACACTGAAGCTTTCTTT CSVAHTEAFF
TRBD1 TRBJ1-4 few TRBV7-9 TGTGCCAGCAGCTTCCCCCCGGGACAGGGTTGGGAAAAACTGTTTTTT CASSFPPGQGWEKLFF
NA TRBJ1-4 few TRBV7-3 TGTGCCAGCAGCCCAGGAGAAGTAACTAATGAAAAACTGTTTTTT CASSPGEVTNEKLFF
NA TRBJ1-4 many TRBV20-1 TGCAGTGCTAGGGCCAATGAAAAACTGTTTTTT CSARANEKLFF
TRBD1 TRBJ2-7 NA TRBV29-1 TGCAGCGTGGGGACAGGCTTCTACGAGCAGTACTTC CSVGTGFYEQYF
NA TRBJ1-2 NA TRBV10-1 TGCGCCAGTGACCCACAGGGAGACTATGGCTACACCTTC CASDPQGDYGYTF
NA TRBJ1-6 NA TRBV25-1 TGTGCCAGCAGTGATAGCGGGGCAGGGAATTCACCCCTCCACTTT CASSDSGAGNSPLHF
NA TRBJ1-2 many TRBV7-8 TGTGCCAGCAGTCGCCCACCGGTCCTGCCTAACTATGGCTACACCTTC CASSRPPVLPNYGYTF
TRBD2 TRBJ2-2 NA TRBV29-1 TGCAGCGTTGAAGATGGCGGGAGTGGGGGGGAGCTGTTTTTT CSVEDGGSGGELFF
NA TRBJ1-5 NA TRBV2 TGTGCCAGCAGTGGACAGGCCCCAAATCAGCCCCAGCATTTT CASSGQAPNQPQHF
TRBD1 TRBJ1-2 NA TRBV10-3 TGTGCCATCAGTGAGTCGGGGACAGCTGGAAACACCTTC CAISESGTAGNTF
NA TRBJ2-3 NA TRBV25-1 TGTGCCAGCAGTGTGCAGAGCACAGATACGCAGTATTTT CASSVQSTDTQYF
NA TRBJ2-3 few TRBV2 TGTGCCAGCAGCGTGGACTTCACAGATACGCAGTATTTT CASSVDFTDTQYF